This T cell receptor beta chain was identified during a study of blood T cell repertoires in COVID-19. Study-level background: Sites across the United States, Italy and Spain contributed samples from acute and convalescent COVID-19.

Authors' processing steps: Amplified reference gene primers provided the basis for estimating nucleated cell counts. Libraries were prepared by immunoSEQ multiplex PCR; TCRdb keeps only in-frame clonotypes and omits some of them. V and J calls and clone size are given by that table; D and trimming were obtained from the DNA. The sample records 190,000 or so clones, around 90% being singletons. The CDR3 is made up of 13 amino acids. The J segment lost 3 bases and the V segment lost 6 bases, leaving 2 bases of the junction unmatched. CDR1 and CDR2 (germline): MDHEN, SYDVKM. The sample was peripheral blood. The chain employs TRBV28 and TRBJ2-7; TRBD2 matches 10 bases. The sequence derives from a man aged 35-49 years with active or convalescent COVID-19. The CDR3 spells CASRLAGNYEQYF. The CDR3 bases are TGTGCCAGCAGACTAGCGGGAAACTACGAGCAGTACTTC.